This T cell receptor beta chain derives from a study of T cells in Graves' hyperthyroidism and ophthalmopathy. Findings and caveats of the study: The model's output predicted ophthalmopathy at a median of approximately 6.5 months prior to onset.

CDR3 length equals 12 residues. Germline V gene sequence: CDR1 SGHAT, CDR2 FQNNGV. What was amplified from RNA transcripts were TCR beta CDR3 regions. An initial round of RT-PCR targeting the TCR CDR3 relied on the HTBI primer set. TCRdb re-analysed the multiplex PCR reads in MiXCR, keeping a single row per CDR3 protein. This sample has 500,000 to 650,000 distinct CDR3 sequences, with about 14% found just once. This clonotype was counted only a few times. Its antigen is as yet unknown. One end of the junction is discordant with germline, which a read error may explain. The chain couples TRBV11-2 to TRBJ1-2; possible D gene TRBD1, 5 bases. This TCR was sampled from a woman in her forties or fifties with Graves' ophthalmopathy. Material: blood. The CDR3 coding sequence is TGTGCCAGCAGCTTAGGCCTCAGGGAAGTAGCCTTC. This gives the protein CASSLGLREVAF.